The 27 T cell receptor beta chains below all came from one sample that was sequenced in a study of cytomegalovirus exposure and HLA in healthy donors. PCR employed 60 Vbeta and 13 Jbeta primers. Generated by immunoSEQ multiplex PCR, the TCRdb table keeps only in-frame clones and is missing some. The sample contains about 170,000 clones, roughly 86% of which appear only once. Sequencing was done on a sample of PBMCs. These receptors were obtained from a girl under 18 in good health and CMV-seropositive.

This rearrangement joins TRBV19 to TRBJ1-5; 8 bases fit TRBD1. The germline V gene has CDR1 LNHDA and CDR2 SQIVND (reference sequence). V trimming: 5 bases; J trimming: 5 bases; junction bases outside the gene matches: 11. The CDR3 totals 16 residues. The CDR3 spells CASSPGQGPQYQPQHF. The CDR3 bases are TGTGCCAGTAGTCCCGGACAGGGCCCCCAATATCAGCCCCAGCATTTT.

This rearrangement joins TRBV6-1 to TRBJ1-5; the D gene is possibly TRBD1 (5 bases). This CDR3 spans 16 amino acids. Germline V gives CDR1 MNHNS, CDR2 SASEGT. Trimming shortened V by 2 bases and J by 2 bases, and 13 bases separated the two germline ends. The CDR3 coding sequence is TGTGCCAGCAGTGAACGGATCAGGGCGGGCAATCAGCCCCAGCATTTT. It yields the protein CASSERIRAGNQPQHF.

CDR3 residues: CASSQGKRGAMAYEQYF. In DNA form, the CDR3 reads TGCGCCAGCAGCCAAGGAAAGCGGGGGGCCATGGCCTACGAGCAGTACTTC. This sequence joins TRBV4-1 and TRBJ2-7, with 9 bases lining up with TRBD2. With 1 base clipped from V and 2 bases from J, the junction kept 9 bases outside the gene matches. Germline values: CDR1 MGHRA, CDR2 YSYEKL. The length of the CDR3 is 17 residues.

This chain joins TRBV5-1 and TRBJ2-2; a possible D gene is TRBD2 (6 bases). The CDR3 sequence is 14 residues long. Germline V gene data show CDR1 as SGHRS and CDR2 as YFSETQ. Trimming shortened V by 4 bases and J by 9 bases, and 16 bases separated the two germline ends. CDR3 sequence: CASSLGLPSRELFF. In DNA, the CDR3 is TGCGCCAGCAGCCTCGGACTACCCTCCCGGGAGCTGTTTTTT.

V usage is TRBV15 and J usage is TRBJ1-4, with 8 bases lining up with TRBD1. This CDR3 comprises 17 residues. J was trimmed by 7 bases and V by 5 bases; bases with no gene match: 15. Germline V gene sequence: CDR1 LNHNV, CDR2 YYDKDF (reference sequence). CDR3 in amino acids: CATSPADRGEGGEKLFF. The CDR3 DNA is TGTGCCACCAGCCCTGCCGACAGGGGCGAAGGGGGTGAAAAACTGTTTTTT.

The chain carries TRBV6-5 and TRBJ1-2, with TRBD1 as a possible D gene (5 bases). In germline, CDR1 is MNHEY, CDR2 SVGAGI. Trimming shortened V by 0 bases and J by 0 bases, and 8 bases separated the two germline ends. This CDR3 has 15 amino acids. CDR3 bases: TGTGCCAGCAGTTACTCACAGGATTCTAACTATGGCTACACCTTC. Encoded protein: CASSYSQDSNYGYTF.

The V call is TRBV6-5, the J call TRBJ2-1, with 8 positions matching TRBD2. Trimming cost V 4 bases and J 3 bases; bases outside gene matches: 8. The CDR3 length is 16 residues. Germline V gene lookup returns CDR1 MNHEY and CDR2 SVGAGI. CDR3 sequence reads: CASSSPGGGIYNEQFF. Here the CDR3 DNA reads TGTGCCAGCAGTTCCCCTGGCGGGGGGATCTACAATGAGCAGTTCTTC.

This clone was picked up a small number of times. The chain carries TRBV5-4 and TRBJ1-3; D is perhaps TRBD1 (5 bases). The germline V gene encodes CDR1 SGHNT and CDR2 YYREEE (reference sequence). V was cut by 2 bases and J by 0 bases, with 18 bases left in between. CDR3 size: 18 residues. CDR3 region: CASSFQRGGDISGNTIYF. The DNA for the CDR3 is TGTGCCAGCAGCTTTCAGCGCGGGGGAGATATCTCTGGAAACACCATATATTTT.

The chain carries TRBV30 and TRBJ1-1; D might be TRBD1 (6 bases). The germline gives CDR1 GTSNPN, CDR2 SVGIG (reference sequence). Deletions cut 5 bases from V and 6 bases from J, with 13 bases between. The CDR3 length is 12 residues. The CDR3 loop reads CAWLNRVAEAFF. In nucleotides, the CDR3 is TGTGCCTGGCTAAACAGGGTAGCTGAAGCTTTCTTT.

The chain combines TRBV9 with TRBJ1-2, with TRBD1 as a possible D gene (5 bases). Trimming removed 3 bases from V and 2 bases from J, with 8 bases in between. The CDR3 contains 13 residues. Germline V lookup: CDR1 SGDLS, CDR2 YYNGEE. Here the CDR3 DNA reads TGTGCCAGCAGCGGCCAGGGAAACTATGGCTACACCTTC. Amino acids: CASSGQGNYGYTF.

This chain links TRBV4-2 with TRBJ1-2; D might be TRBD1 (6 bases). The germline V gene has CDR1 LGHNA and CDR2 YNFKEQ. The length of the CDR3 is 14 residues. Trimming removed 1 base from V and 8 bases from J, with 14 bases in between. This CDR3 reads CASSQGPSTGGYTF. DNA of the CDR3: TGTGCCAGCAGCCAAGGGCCGTCCACAGGGGGCTACACCTTC.

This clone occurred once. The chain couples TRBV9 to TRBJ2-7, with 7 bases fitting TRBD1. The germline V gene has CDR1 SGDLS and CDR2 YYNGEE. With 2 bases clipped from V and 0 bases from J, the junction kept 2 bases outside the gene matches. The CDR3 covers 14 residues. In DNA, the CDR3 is TGTGCCAGCAGCGTGGGACAGCGCTCCTACGAGCAGTACTTC. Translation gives CASSVGQRSYEQYF.

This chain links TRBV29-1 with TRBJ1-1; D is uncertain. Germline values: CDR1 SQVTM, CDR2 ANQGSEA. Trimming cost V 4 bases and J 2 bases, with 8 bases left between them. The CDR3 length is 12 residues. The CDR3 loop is CSVVGGNTEAFF. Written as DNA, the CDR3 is TGCAGCGTTGTAGGAGGTAACACTGAAGCTTTCTTT. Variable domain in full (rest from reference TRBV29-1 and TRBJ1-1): SAVISQKPSRDICQRGTSLTIQCQVDSQVTMMFWYRQQPGQSLTLIATANQGSEATYESGFVIDKFPISRPNLTFSTLTVSNMSPEDSSIYLCSVVGGNTEAFFGQGTRLTVV.

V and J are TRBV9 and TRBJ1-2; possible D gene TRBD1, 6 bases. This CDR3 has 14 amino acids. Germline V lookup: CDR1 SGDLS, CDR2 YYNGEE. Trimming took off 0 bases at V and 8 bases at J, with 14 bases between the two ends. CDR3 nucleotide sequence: TGTGCCAGCAGCGTAGCTCAGGGGCTTAAGGGCTACACCTTC. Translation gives CASSVAQGLKGYTF. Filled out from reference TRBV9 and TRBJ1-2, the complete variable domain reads DSGVTQTPKHLITATGQRVTLRCSPRSGDLSVYWYQQSLDQGLQFLIQYYNGEERAKGNILERFSAQQFPDLHSELNLSSLELGDSALYFCASSVAQGLKGYTFGSGTRLTVV.

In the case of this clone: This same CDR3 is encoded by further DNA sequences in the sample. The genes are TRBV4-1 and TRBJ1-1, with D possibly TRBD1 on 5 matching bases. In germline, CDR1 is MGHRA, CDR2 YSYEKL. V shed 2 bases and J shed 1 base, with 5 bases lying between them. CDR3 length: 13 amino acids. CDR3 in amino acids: CASSQTGNTEAFF. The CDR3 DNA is TGCGCCAGCAGCCAAACAGGGAACACTGAAGCTTTCTTT.

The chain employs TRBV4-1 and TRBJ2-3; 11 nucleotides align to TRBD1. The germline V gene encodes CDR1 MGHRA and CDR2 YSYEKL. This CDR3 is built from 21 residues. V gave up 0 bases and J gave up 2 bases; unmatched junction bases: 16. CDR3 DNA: TGCGCCAGCAGCCAAGACGGACAGGGGGCGTTTTCTACACTATTCACAGATACGCAGTATTTT. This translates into CASSQDGQGAFSTLFTDTQYF.

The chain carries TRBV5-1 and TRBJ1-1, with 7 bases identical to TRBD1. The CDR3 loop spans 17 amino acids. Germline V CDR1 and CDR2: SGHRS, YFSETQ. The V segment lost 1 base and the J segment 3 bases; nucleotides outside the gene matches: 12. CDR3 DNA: TGCGCCAGCAGCTTGCATACCAAGGGACAGAAATACACTGAAGCTTTCTTT. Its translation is CASSLHTKGQKYTEAFF.

The CDR3 nucleotides read TGTGCCAGCTGCCGGGGCCCTGGTTATGGCTACACCTTC. Amino acids: CASCRGPGYGYTF. The chain combines TRBV4-2 with TRBJ1-2; a weak D match, TRBD1 (5 bases). With 8 bases removed from V and 5 bases from J, the gap between germline ends came to 15 bases. Germline CDR1 and CDR2: LGHNA and YNFKEQ. There are 13 residues in the CDR3.

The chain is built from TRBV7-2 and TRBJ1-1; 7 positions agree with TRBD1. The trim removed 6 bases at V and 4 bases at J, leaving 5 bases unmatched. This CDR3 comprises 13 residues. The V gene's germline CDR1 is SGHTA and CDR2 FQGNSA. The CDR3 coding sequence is TGTGCCAGCAGTAGATCAGGGGGCACTGAAGCTTTCTTT. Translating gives CASSRSGGTEAFF.

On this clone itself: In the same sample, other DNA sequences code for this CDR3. The CDR3 here is CASSLTGYTEAFF. CDR3 DNA: TGTGCCAGCAGTTTGACAGGGTACACTGAAGCTTTCTTT. The V and J genes are TRBV27 and TRBJ1-1; 7 nucleotides line up with TRBD1. The CDR3 runs to 13 residues. Germline V CDR1 and CDR2: MNHEY, SMNVEV (reference sequence). V lost 3 bases to trimming and J lost 3 bases; unmatched junction nucleotides: 1.

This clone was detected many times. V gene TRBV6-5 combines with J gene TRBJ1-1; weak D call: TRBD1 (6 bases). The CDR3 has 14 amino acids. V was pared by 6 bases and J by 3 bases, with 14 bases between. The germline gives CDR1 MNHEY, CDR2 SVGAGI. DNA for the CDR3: TGTGCCAGCAGCTATCGGGACACCCACACTGAAGCTTTCTTT. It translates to CASSYRDTHTEAFF.

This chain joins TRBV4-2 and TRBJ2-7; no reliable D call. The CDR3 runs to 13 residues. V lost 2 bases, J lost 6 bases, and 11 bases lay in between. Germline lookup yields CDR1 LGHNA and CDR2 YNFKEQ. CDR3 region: CASSQKLSGEQYF. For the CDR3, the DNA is TGTGCCAGCAGCCAAAAATTATCGGGCGAGCAGTACTTC.

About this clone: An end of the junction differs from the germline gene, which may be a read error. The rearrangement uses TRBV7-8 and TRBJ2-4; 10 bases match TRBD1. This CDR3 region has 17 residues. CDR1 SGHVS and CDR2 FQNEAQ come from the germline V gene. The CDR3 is CASSLARTGGSKNSQYF. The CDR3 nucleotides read TGTGCCAGCAGCTTAGCGCGGACAGGGGGGTCCAAAAACAGTCAGTACTTC. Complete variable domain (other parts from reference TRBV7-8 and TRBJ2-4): GAGVSQSPRYKVAKRGQDVALRCDPISGHVSLFWYQQALGQGPEFLTYFQNEAQLDKSGLPSDRFFAERPEGSVSTLKIQRTQQEDSAVYLCASSLARTGGSKNSQYFGAGTRLSVL.

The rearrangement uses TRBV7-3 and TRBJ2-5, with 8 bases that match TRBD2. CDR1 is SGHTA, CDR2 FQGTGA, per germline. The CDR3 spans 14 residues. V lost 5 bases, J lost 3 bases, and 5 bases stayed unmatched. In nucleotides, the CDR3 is TGTGCCAGCAGCCACGGGGGGGTTAAAGAGACCCAGTACTTC. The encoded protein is CASSHGGVKETQYF.

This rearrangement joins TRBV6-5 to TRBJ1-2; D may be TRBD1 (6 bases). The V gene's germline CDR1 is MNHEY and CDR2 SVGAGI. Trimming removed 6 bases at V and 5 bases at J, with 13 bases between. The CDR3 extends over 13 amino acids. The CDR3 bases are TGTGCCAGCAGCAAGGACAGATTATATGGCTACACCTTC. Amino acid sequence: CASSKDRLYGYTF.

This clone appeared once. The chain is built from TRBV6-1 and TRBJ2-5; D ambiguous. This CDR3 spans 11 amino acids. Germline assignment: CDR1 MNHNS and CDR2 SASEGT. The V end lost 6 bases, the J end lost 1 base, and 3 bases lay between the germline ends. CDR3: CASSGQETQYF. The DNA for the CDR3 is TGTGCCAGCAGCGGCCAAGAGACCCAGTACTTC.

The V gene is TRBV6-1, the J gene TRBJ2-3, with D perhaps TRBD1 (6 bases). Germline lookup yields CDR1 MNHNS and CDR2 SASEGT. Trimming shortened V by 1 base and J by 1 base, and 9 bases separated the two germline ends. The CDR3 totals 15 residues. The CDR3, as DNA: TGTGCCAGCAGTGAAGTCCCAGGGGGCACAGATACGCAGTATTTT. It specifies CASSEVPGGTDTQYF.